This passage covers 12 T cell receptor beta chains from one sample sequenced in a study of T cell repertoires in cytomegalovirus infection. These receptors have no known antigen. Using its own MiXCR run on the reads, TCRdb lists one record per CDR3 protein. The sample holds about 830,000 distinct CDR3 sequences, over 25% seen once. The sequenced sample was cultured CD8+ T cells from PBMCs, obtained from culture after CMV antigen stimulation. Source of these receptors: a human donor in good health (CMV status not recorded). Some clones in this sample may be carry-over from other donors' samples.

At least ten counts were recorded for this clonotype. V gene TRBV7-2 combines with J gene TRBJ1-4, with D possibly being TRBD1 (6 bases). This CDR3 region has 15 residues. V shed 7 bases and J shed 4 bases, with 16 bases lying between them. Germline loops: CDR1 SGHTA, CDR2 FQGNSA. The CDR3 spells CASTSRGQFNEKLFF. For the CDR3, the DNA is TGTGCCAGCACTTCCCGCGGACAGTTTAATGAAAAACTGTTTTTT.

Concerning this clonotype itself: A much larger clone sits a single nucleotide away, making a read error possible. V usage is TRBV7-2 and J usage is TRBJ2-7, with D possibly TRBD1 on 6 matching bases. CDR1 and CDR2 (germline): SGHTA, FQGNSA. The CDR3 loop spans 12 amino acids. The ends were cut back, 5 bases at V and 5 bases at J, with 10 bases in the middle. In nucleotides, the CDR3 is TGTGCCAGCAGCCCACAGGGCCACGAGCAGTACTTC. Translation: CASSPQGHEQYF.

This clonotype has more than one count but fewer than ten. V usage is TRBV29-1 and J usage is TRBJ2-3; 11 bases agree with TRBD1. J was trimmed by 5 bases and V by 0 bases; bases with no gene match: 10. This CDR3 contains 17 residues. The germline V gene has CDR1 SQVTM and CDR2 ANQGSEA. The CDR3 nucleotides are TGCAGCGTTGAAGATGTGGTTGTTGGGACAGGGGGAGATACGCAGTATTTT. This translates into CSVEDVVVGTGGDTQYF.

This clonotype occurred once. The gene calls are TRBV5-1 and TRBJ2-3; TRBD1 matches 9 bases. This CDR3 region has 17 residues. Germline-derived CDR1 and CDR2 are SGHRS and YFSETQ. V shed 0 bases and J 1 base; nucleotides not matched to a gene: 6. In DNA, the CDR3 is TGCGCCAGCAGCTTGGCGTTTGGGGACAGGGGCACAGATACGCAGTATTTT. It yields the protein CASSLAFGDRGTDTQYF.

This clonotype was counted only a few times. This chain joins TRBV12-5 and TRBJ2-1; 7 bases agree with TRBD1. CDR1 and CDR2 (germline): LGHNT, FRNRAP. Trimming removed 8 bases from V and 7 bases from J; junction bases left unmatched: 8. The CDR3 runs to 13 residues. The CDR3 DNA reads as TGTGCTAGTTTGACAGGGACATTTAATGAGCAGTTCTTC. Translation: CASLTGTFNEQFF.

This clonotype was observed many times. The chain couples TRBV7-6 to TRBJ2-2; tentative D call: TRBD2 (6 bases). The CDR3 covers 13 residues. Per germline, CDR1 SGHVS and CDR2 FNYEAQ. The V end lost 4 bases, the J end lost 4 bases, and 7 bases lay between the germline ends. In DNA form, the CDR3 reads TGTGCCAGCAGCTCCGGGGGCACCGGGGAGCTGTTTTTT. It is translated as CASSSGGTGELFF.

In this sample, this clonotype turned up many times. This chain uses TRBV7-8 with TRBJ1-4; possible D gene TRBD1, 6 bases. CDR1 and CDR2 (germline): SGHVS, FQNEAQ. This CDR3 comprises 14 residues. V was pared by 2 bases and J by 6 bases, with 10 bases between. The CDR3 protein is CASSLRTGHEKLFF. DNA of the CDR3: TGTGCCAGCAGCTTAAGAACAGGGCATGAAAAACTGTTTTTT.

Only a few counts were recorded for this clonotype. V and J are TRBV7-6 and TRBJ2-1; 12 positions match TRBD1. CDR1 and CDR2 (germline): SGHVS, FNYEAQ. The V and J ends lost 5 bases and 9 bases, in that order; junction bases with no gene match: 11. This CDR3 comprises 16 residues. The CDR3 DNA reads TGTGCCAGCAGCATCCTAAGGGACAGGGGGCACGGTGAGCAGTTCTTC. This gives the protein CASSILRDRGHGEQFF.

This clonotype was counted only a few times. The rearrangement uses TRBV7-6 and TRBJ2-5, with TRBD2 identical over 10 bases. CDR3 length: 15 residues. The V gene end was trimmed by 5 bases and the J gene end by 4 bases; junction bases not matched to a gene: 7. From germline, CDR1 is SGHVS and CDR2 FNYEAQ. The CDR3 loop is CASSPYSSGGETQYF. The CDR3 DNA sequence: TGTGCCAGCAGCCCGTACTCTAGCGGGGGAGAGACCCAGTACTTC.

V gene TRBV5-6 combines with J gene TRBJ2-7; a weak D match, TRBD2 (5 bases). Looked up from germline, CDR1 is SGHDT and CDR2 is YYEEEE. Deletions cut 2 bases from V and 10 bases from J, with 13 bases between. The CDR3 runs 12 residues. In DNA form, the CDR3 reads TGTGCCAGCAGCTTACGGGGAAGAAAACAGTACGTC. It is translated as CASSLRGRKQYV.

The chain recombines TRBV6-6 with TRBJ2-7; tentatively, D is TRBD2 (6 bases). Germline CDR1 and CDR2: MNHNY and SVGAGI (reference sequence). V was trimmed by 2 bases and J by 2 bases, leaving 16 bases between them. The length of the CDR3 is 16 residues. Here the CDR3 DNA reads TGTGCCAGCAGTTACCGGGGGACCGAAGTACCCTACGAGCAGTACGTC. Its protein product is CASSYRGTEVPYEQYV.

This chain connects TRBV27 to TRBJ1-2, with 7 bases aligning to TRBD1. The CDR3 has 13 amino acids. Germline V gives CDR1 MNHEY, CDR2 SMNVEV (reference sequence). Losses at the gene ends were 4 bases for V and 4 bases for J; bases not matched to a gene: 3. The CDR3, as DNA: TGTGCCAGCAGTTCCGGACAGGTCTATGGCTACACCTTC. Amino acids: CASSSGQVYGYTF.